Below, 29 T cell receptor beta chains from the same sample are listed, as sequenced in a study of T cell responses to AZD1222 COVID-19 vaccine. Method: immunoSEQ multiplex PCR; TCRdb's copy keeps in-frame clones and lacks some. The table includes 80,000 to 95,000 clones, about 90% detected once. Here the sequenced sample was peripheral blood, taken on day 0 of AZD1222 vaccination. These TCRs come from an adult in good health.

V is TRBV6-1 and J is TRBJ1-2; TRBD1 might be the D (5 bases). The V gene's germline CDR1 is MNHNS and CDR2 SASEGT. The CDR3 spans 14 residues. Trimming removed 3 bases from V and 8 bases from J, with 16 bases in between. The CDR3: CASSDWGLGRGYTF. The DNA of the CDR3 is TGTGCCAGCAGTGATTGGGGCCTGGGGCGCGGCTACACCTTC.

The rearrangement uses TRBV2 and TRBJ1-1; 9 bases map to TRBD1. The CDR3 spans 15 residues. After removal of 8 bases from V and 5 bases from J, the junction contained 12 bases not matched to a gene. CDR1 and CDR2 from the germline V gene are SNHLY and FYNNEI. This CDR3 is CASGKYGTGTTEAFF. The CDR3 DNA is TGTGCCAGCGGAAAGTACGGGACAGGGACAACTGAAGCTTTCTTT.

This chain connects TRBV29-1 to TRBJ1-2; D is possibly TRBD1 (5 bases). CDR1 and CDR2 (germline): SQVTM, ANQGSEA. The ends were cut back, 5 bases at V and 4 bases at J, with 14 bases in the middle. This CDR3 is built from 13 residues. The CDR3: CSVSPGRGYGYTF. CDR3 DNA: TGCAGCGTTTCTCCGGGGCGCGGCTATGGCTACACCTTC.

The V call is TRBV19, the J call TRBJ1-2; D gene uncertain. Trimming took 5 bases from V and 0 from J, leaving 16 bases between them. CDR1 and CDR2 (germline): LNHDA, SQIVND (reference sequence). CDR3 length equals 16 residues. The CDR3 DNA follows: TGTGCCAGTAGTTCATCGTTGGCCCCAGCTAACTATGGCTACACCTTC. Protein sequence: CASSSSLAPANYGYTF.

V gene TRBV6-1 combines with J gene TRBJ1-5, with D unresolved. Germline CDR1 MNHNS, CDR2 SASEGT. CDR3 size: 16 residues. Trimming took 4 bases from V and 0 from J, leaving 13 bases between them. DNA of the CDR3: TGTGCCAGCAGTGGTCTGGGCCCGAATAGCAATCAGCCCCAGCATTTT. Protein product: CASSGLGPNSNQPQHF.

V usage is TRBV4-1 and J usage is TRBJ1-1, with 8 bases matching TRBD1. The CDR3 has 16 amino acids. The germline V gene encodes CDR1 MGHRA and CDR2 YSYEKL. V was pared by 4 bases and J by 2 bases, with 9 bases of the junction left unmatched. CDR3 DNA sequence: TGCGCCAGCAGCCCTAGGAACCAGGGGGCAAACACTGAAGCTTTCTTT. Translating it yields CASSPRNQGANTEAFF.

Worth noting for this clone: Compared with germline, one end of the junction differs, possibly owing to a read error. CDR3 coding DNA: TGCAGCGTCGAAGGACTAGGGGTTTGGTTTGAGCAGTTCTTC. Translation: CSVEGLGVWFEQFF. V usage is TRBV29-1 and J usage is TRBJ2-1; 7 bases match TRBD2. The CDR3 has 14 residues. The germline V gene encodes CDR1 SQVTM and CDR2 ANQGSEA.

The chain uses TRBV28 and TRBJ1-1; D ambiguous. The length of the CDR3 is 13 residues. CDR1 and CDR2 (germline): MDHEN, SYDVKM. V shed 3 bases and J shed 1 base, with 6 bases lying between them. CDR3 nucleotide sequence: TGTGCCAGCAGTTTTGGACGGAACACTGAAGCTTTCTTT. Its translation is CASSFGRNTEAFF.

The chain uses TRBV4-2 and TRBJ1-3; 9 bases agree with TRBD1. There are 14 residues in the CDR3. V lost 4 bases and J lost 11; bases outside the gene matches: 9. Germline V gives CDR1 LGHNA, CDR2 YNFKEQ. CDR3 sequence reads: CASSRGQGGSSIYF. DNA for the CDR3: TGTGCCAGCAGCCGGGGACAGGGTGGAAGTTCCATATATTTT.

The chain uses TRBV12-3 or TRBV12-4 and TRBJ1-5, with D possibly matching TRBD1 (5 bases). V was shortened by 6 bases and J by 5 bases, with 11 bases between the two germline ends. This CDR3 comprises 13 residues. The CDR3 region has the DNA TGTGCCAGCAGCCGTGACAGTCATCAGCCCCAGCATTTT. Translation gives CASSRDSHQPQHF.

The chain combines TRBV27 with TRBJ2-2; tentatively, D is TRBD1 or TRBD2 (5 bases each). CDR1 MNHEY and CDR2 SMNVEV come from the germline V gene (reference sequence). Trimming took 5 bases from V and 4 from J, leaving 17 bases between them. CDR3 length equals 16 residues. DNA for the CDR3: TGTGCCAGCAGTGCTGGGACCTCACTTGGCACCGGGGAGCTGTTTTTT. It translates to CASSAGTSLGTGELFF.

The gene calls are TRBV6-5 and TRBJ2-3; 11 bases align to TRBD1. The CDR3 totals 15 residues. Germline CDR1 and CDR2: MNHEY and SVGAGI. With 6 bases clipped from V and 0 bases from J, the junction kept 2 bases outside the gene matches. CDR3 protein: CASSGDRGSTDTQYF. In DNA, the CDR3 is TGTGCCAGCAGCGGGGACAGGGGGAGCACAGATACGCAGTATTTT.

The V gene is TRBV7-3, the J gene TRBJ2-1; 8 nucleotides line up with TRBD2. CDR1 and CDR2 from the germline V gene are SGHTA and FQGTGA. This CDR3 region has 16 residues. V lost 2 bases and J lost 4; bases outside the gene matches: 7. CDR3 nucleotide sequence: TGTGCCAGCAGCTTATTCGGGGCTAGCGGGTACAATGAGCAGTTCTTC. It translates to CASSLFGASGYNEQFF.

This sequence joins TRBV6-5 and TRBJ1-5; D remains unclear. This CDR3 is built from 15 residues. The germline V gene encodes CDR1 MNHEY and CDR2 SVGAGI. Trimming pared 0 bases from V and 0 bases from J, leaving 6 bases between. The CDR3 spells CASSYSMTSNQPQHF. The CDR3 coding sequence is TGTGCCAGCAGTTACTCGATGACTAGCAATCAGCCCCAGCATTTT.

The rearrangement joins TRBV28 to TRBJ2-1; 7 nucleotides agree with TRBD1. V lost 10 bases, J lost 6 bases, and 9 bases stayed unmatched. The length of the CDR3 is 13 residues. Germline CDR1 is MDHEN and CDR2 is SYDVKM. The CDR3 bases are TGTGCCACCAGACAGGGTTACGTCAATGAGCAGTTCTTC. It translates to CATRQGYVNEQFF.

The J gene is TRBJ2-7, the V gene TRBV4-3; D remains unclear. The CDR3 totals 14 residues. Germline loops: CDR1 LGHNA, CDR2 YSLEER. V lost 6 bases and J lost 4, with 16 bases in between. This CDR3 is CASSPPSIRYEQYF. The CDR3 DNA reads TGCGCCAGCAGTCCTCCTTCTATACGGTACGAGCAGTACTTC.

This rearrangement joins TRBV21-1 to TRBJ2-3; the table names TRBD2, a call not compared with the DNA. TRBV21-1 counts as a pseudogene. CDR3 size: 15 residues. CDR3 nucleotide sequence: TGTGCCAGCAGCAAAGGGGGGCGGGAGAAAGATACGCAGTATTTT. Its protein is CASSKGGREKDTQYF.

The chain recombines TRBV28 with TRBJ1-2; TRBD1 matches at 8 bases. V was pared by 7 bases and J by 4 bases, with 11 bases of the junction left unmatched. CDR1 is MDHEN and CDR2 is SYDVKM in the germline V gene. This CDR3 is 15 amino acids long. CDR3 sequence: CASIRTGNPRYGYTF. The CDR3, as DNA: TGTGCCAGCATCCGGACAGGGAATCCCCGCTATGGCTACACCTTC.

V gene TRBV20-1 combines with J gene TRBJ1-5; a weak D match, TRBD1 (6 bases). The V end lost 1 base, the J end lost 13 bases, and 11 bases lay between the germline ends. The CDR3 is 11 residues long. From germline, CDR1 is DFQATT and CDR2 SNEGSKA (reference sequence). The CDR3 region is CSARVWDTQHF. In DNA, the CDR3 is TGCAGTGCTAGAGTCTGGGACACTCAGCATTTT.

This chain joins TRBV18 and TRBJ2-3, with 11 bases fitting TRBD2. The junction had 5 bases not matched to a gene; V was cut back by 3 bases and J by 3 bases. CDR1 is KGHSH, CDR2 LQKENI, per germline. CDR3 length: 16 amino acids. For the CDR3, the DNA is TGTGCCAGCTCACCTGTGCTAGCGGGAGGTACAGATACGCAGTATTTT. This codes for CASSPVLAGGTDTQYF. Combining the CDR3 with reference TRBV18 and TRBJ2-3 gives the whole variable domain NAGVMQNPRHLVRRRGQEARLRCSPMKGHSHVYWYRQLPEEGLKFMVYLQKENIIDESGMPKERFSAEFPKEGPSILRIQQVVRGDSAAYFCASSPVLAGGTDTQYFGPGTRLTVL.

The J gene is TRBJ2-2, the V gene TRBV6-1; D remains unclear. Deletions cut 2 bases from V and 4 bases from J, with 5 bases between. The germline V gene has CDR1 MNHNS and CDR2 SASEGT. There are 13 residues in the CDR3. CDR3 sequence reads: CASSETGTGELFF. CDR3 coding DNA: TGTGCCAGCAGTGAAACCGGCACCGGGGAGCTGTTTTTT.

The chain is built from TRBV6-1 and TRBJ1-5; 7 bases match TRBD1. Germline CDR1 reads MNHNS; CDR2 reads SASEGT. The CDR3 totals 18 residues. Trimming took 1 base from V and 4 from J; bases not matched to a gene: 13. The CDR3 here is CASSEDSPGQFINQPQHF. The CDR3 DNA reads TGTGCCAGCAGTGAAGATAGCCCGGGACAGTTCATAAATCAGCCCCAGCATTTT.

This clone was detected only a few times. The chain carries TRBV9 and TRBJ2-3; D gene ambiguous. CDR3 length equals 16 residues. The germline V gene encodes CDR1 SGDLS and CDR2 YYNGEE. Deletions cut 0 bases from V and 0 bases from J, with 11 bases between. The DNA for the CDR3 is TGTGCCAGCAGCGTAGGTCGCCAGGCAAGCACAGATACGCAGTATTTT. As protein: CASSVGRQASTDTQYF.

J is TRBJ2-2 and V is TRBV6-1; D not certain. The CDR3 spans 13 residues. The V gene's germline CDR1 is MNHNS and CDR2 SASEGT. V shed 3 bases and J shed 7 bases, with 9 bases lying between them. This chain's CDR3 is CASSDPPNGELFF. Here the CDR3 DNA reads TGTGCCAGCAGTGATCCGCCCAACGGGGAGCTGTTTTTT.

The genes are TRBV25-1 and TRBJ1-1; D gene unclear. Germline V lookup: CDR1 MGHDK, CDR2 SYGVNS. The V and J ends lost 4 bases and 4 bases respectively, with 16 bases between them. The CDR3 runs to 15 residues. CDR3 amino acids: CASSASGRMGTEAFF. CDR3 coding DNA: TGTGCCAGCAGTGCCTCAGGCAGGATGGGCACTGAAGCTTTCTTT. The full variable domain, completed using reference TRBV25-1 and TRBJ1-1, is EADIYQTPRYLVIGTGKKITLECSQTMGHDKMYWYQQDPGMELHLIHYSYGVNSTEKGDLSSESTVSRIRTEHFPLTLESARPSHTSQYLCASSASGRMGTEAFFGQGTRLTVV.

This CDR3 reads CASSPATYEQYF. CDR3 nucleotide sequence: TGTGCCAGCAGTCCGGCGACCTACGAGCAGTACTTC. This chain uses TRBV6-2 or TRBV6-3 with TRBJ2-7; no reliable D call. CDR3 length equals 12 residues. Deletions cut 5 bases from V and 2 bases from J, with 7 bases between. Germline V CDR1 and CDR2: MNHEY, SVGEGT.

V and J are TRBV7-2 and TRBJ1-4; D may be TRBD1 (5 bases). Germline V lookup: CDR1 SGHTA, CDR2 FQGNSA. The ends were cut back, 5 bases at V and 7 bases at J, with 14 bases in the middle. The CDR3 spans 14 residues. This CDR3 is CASSQPGPAEKLFF. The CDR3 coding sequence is TGTGCCAGCAGCCAACCGGGACCGGCTGAAAAACTGTTTTTT.

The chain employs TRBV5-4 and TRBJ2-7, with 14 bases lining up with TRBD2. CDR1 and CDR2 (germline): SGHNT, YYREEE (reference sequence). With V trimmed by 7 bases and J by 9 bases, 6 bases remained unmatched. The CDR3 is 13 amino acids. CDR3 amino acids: CASGLAGGIMQYF. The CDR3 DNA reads TGTGCCAGCGGACTAGCGGGAGGAATTATGCAGTACTTC.

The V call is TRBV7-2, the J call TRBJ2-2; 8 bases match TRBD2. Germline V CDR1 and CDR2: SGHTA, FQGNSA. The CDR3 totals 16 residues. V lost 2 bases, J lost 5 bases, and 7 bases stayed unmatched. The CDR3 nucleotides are TGTGCCAGCAGCTTACTCGCGGGAGGTCGAACCGGGGAGCTGTTTTTT. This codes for CASSLLAGGRTGELFF.